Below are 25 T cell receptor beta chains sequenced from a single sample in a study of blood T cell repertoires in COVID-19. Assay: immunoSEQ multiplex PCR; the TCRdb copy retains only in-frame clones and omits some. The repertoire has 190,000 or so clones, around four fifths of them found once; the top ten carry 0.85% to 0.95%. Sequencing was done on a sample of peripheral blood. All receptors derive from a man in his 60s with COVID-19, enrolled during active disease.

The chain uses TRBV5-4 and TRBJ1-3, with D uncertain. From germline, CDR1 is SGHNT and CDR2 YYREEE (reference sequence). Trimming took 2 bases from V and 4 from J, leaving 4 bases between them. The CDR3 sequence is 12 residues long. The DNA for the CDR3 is TGTGCCAGCAGCTTTCAGGGAAACACCATATATTTT. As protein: CASSFQGNTIYF.

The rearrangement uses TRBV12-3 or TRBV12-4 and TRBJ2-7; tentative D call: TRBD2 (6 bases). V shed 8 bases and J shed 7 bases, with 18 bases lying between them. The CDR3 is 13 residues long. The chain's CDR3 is CASSSGSSGEQYF. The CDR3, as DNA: TGTGCCAGCTCCTCCGGGAGTTCGGGAGAGCAGTACTTC.

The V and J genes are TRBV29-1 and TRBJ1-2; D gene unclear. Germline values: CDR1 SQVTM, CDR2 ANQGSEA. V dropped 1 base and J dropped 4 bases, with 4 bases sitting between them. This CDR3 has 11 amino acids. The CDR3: CSVEGGYGYTF. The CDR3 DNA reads TGCAGCGTTGAAGGCGGCTATGGCTACACCTTC.

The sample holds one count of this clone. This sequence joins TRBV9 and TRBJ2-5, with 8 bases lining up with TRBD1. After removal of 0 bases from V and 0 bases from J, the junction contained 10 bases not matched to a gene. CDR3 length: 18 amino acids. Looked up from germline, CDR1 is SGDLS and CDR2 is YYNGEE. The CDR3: CASSVGGSGGSYQETQYF. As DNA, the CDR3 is TGTGCCAGCAGCGTAGGCGGGTCAGGGGGCTCCTACCAAGAGACCCAGTACTTC.

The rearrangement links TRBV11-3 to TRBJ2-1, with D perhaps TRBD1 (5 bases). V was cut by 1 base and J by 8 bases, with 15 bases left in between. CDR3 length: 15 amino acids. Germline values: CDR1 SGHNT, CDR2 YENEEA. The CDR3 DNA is TGTGCCAGCAGCTTAGTTTCAGGGCCCCGGCATGAGCAGTTCTTC. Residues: CASSLVSGPRHEQFF.

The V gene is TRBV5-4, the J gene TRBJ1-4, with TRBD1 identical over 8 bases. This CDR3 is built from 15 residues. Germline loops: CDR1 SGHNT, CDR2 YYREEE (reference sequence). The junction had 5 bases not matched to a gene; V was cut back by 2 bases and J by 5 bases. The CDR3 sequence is CASSFTGGTNEKLFF. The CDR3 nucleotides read TGTGCCAGCAGCTTCACAGGGGGAACCAATGAAAAACTGTTTTTT.

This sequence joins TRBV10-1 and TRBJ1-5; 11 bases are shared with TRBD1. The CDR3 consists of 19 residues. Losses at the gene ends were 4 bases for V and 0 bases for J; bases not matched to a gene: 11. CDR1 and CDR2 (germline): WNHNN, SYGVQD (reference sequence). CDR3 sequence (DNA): TGCGCCAGCAGTGGACAGGACAGGGGGCCGGTTTATAGCAATCAGCCCCAGCATTTT. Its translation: CASSGQDRGPVYSNQPQHF.

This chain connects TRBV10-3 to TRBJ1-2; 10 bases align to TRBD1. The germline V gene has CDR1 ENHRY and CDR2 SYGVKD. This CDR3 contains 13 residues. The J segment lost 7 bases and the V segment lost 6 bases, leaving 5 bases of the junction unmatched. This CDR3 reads CAIRKGQGTGYTF. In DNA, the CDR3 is TGTGCCATCAGGAAGGGACAGGGGACTGGCTACACCTTC.

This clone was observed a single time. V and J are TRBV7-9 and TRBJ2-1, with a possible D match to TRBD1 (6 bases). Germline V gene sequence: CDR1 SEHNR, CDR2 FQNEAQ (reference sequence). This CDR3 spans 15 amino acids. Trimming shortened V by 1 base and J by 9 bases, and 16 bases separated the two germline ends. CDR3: CASSLGGLLGAEQFF. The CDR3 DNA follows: TGTGCCAGCAGCTTAGGGGGGCTACTAGGCGCTGAGCAGTTCTTC.

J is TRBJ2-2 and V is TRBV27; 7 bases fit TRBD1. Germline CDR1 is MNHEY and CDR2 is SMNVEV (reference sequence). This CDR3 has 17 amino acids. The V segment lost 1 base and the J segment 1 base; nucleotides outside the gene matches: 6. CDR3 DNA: TGTGCCAGCAGTTTATATACAGGGGAAGTGAACACCGGGGAGCTGTTTTTT. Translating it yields CASSLYTGEVNTGELFF.

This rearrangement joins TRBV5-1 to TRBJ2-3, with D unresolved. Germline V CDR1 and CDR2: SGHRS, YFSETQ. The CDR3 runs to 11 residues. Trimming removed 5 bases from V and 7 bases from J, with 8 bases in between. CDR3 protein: CASSVENTQYF. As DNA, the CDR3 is TGCGCCAGCAGTGTGGAGAATACGCAGTATTTT. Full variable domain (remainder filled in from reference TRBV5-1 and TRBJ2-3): KAGVTQTPRYLIKTRGQQVTLSCSPISGHRSVSWYQQTPGQGLQFLFEYFSETQRNKGNFPGRFSGRQFSNSRSEMNVSTLELGDSALYLCASSVENTQYFGPGTRLTVL.

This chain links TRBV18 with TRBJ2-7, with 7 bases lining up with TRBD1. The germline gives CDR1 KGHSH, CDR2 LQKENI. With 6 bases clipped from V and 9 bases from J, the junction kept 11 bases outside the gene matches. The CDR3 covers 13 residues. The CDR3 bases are TGTGCCAGCTCGCCCACTCCCAGGGACAGGCAGTACTTC. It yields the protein CASSPTPRDRQYF.

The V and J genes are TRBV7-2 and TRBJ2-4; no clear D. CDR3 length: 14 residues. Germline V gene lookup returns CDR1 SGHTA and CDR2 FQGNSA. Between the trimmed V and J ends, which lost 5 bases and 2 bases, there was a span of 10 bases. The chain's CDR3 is CASSPQRTKNIQYF. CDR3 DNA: TGTGCCAGCAGCCCTCAGAGGACCAAAAACATTCAGTACTTC. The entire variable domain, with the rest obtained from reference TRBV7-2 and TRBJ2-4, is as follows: GAGVSQSPSNKVTEKGKDVELRCDPISGHTALYWYRQSLGQGLEFLIYFQGNSAPDKSGLPSDRFSAERTGGSVSTLTIQRTQQEDSAVYLCASSPQRTKNIQYFGAGTRLSVL.

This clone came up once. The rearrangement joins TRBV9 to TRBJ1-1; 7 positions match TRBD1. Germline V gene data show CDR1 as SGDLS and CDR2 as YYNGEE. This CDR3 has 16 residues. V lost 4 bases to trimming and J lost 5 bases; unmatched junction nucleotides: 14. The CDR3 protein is CASSPQGGRSRTEAFF. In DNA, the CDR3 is TGTGCCAGCAGCCCTCAGGGGGGAAGGAGTCGGACTGAAGCTTTCTTT.

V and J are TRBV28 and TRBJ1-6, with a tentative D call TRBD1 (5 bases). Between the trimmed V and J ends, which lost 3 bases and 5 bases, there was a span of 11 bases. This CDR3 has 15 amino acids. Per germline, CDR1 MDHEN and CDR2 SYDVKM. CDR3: CASSFPGQDNSPLHF. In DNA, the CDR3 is TGTGCCAGCAGTTTCCCAGGGCAGGATAATTCACCCCTCCACTTT.

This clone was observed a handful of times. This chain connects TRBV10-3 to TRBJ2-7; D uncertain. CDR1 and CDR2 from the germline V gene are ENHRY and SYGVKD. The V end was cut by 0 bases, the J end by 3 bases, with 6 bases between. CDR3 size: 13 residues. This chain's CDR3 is CAISESLDYEQYF. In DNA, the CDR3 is TGTGCCATCAGTGAGTCCCTAGACTACGAGCAGTACTTC.

This CDR3 reads CASSPGQGRAIGEQFF. The CDR3 nucleotides read TGTGCCAGCAGCCCGGGACAGGGGAGAGCAATAGGTGAGCAGTTCTTC. The rearrangement links TRBV5-4 to TRBJ2-1, with 10 bases matching TRBD1. Germline values: CDR1 SGHNT, CDR2 YYREEE (reference sequence). The CDR3 is made up of 16 amino acids. Germline trimming cut 4 bases from V and 9 bases from J; bases unmatched to any gene: 13. The entire variable domain, with the rest obtained from reference TRBV5-4 and TRBJ2-1, is as follows: ETGVTQSPTHLIKTRGQQVTLRCSSQSGHNTVSWYQQALGQGPQFIFQYYREEENGRGNFPPRFSGLQFPNYSSELNVNALELDDSALYLCASSPGQGRAIGEQFFGPGTRLTVL.

CDR3 amino acids: CASSLAGVAGINEQFF. The CDR3 DNA reads as TGTGCCAGCAGCTTAGCGGGGGTAGCGGGAATAAATGAGCAGTTCTTC. The genes are TRBV11-1 and TRBJ2-1, with 8 positions matching TRBD2. This CDR3 comprises 16 residues. Trimming removed 0 bases from V and 7 bases from J; junction bases left unmatched: 8. Germline loops: CDR1 SGHAT, CDR2 FQDESV (reference sequence).

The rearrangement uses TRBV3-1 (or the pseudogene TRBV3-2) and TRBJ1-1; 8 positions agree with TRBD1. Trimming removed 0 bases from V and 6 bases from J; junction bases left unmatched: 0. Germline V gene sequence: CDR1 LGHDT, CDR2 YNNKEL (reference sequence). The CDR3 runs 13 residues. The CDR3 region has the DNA TGTGCCAGCAGCCAAGAGACAGGGGCTGAAGCTTTCTTT. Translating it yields CASSQETGAEAFF.

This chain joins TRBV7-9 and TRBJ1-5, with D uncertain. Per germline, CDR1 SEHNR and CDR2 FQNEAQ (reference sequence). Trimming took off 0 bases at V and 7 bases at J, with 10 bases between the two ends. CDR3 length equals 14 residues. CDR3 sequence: CASSLAGGRQPQHF. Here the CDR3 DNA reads TGTGCCAGCAGCTTAGCGGGAGGGAGACAGCCCCAGCATTTT.

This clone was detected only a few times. The CDR3 sequence: CASSLSLGGRTYNEQFF. In nucleotides, the CDR3 is TGTGCCAGCAGCTTATCTCTGGGCGGGAGGACATACAATGAGCAGTTCTTC. The chain uses TRBV11-3 and TRBJ2-1; the match to TRBD2 covers 8 bases. CDR1 is SGHNT, CDR2 YENEEA, per germline. This CDR3 has 17 amino acids. V gave up 2 bases and J gave up 4 bases; unmatched junction bases: 10. Based on the CDR3 plus reference TRBV11-3 and TRBJ2-1, the full variable domain is EAGVVQSPRYKIIEKKQPVAFWCNPISGHNTLYWYLQNLGQGPELLIRYENEEAVDDSQLPKDRFSAERLKGVDSTLKIQPAELGDSAVYLCASSLSLGGRTYNEQFFGPGTRLTVL.

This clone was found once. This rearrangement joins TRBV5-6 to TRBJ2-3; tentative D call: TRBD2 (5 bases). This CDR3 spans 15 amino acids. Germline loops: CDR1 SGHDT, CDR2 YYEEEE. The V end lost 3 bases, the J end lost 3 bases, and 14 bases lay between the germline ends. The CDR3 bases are TGTGCCAGCAGCTCCTCGAGGGTTCGTACAGATACGCAGTATTTT. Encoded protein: CASSSSRVRTDTQYF.

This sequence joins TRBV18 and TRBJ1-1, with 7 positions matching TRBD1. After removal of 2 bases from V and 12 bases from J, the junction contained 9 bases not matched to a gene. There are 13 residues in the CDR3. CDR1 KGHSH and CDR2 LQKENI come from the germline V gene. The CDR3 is CASSPDNRGKPFF. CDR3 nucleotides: TGTGCCAGCTCACCAGATAACAGGGGAAAACCTTTCTTT.

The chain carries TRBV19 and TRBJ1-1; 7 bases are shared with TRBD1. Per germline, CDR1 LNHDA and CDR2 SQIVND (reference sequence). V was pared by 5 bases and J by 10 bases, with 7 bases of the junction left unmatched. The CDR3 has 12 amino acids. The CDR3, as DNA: TGTGCCAGTAGTCCGCGGACAGGTGCAGCTTTCTTT. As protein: CASSPRTGAAFF.

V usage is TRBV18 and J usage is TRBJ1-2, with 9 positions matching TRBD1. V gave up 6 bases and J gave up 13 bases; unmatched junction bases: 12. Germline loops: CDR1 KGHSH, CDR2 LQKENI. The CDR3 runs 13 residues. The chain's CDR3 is CASSSGTGSLGTF. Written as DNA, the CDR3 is TGTGCCAGCTCCTCCGGGACAGGGAGTTTGGGCACCTTC.